In this sample, the clone carrying this TCR beta chain turned up a few times. The target antigen is unknown. Sequenced by immunoSEQ multiplex PCR; TCRdb stores in-frame clones only, minus some. The sample holds about 80,000 clones, 92% seen once. The data were taken from a study of graft-versus-host responses after intestinal transplantation. Background on the study: All of the recipients had induction that used anti-thymocyte globulin, then tacrolimus and steroids for 2 to 3 years.

V gave up 3 bases and J gave up 0 bases, with 6 bases separating them. The CDR3 has 14 amino acids. CDR1 and CDR2 from the germline V gene are PRHDT and FYEKMQ (reference sequence). Study conclusions and caveats: Peak levels of circulating GvH clones tracked with early post-transplant HvG declines.

This TCR came from a human patient who received an intestinal transplant, so some T cells may come from the graft donor. Sequences were derived from PBMCs, sampled 98 days after intestinal transplantation. This chain joins TRBV13 and TRBJ1-3; D is undetermined. DNA for the CDR3: TGTGCCAGCAGCTTTGACACCTCTGGAAACACCATATATTTT. Protein: CASSFDTSGNTIYF.